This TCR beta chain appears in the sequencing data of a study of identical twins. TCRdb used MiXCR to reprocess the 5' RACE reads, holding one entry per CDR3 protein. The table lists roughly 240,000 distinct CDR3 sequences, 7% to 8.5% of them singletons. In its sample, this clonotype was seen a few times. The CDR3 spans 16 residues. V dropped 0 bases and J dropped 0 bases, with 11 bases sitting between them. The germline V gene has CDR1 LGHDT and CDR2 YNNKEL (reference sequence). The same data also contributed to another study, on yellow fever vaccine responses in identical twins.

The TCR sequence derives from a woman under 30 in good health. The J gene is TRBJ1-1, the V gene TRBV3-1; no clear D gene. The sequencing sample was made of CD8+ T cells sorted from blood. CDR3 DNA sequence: TGTGCCAGCAGCCAAGATGACGGCAGCGTGAACACTGAAGCTTTCTTT. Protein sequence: CASSQDDGSVNTEAFF.